Below are 14 T cell receptor beta chains sequenced from a single sample in a study of cytomegalovirus exposure and HLA in healthy donors. The PCR used 60 Vbeta and 13 Jbeta primers. Clones were read by immunoSEQ multiplex PCR, and TCRdb kept only the in-frame ones, dropping some. The sample contains around 150,000 clones, about 79% of which appear only once. The sample taken for sequencing was PBMCs. The receptor source for this set is a man in his forties or fifties in good health and CMV-seropositive.

A single count supports this clone. The chain has TRBV4-2 and TRBJ1-4; 7 bases align to TRBD1. Germline loops: CDR1 LGHNA, CDR2 YNFKEQ. The CDR3 contains 16 residues. The V and J ends lost 1 base and 2 bases, in that order; junction bases with no gene match: 4. The CDR3 is CASSQVEGATNEKLFF. For the CDR3, the DNA is TGTGCCAGCAGCCAAGTCGAGGGGGCGACTAATGAAAAACTGTTTTTT.

The chain uses TRBV15 and TRBJ2-3; D perhaps matches TRBD1 (6 bases). The length of the CDR3 is 13 residues. V was trimmed by 0 bases and J by 11 bases, leaving 12 bases between them. CDR1 and CDR2 from the germline V gene are LNHNV and YYDKDF (reference sequence). CDR3: CATSRDPGDWQYF. In DNA, the CDR3 is TGTGCCACCAGCAGAGACCCAGGGGATTGGCAGTATTTT.

This chain connects TRBV5-1 to TRBJ2-3; 11 bases are shared with TRBD2. Germline CDR1 reads SGHRS; CDR2 reads YFSETQ. This CDR3 contains 14 residues. V lost 7 bases, J lost 7 bases, and 8 bases stayed unmatched. CDR3 DNA sequence: TGCGCCAGCGGCAGGACTAGCGGGCCTAATACGCAGTATTTT. Translation gives CASGRTSGPNTQYF.

The V gene is TRBV11-2, the J gene TRBJ2-7; D perhaps matches TRBD1 (6 bases). V shed 5 bases and J shed 4 bases, with 12 bases lying between them. In germline, CDR1 is SGHAT, CDR2 FQNNGV. The length of the CDR3 is 13 residues. The CDR3 region has the DNA TGTGCCAGCAGCCGAAACCAGGGGTACGAGCAGTACTTC. It is translated as CASSRNQGYEQYF. Based on the CDR3 plus reference TRBV11-2 and TRBJ2-7, the full variable domain is EAGVAQSPRYKIIEKRQSVAFWCNPISGHATLYWYQQILGQGPKLLIQFQNNGVVDDSQLPKDRFSAERLKGVDSTLKIQPAKLEDSAVYLCASSRNQGYEQYFGPGTRLTVT.

This chain links TRBV5-8 with TRBJ2-7; D may be TRBD1 (5 bases). CDR3 length equals 13 residues. Germline CDR1 is SGHTS and CDR2 is YDEGEE. Between the trimmed V and J ends, which lost 4 bases and 4 bases, there was a span of 12 bases. CDR3 sequence (DNA): TGTGCCAGCAGCGGTACGGACATGTACGAGCAGTACGTC. Encoded protein: CASSGTDMYEQYV.

The rearrangement joins TRBV4-1 to TRBJ2-3; D unclear. There are 13 residues in the CDR3. Germline V gene sequence: CDR1 MGHRA, CDR2 YSYEKL. Trimming stripped 4 bases from V and 4 bases from J, with 9 bases between. This chain's CDR3 is CASSPIDADTQYF. CDR3 coding DNA: TGCGCCAGCAGCCCGATAGATGCAGATACGCAGTATTTT.

This sequence joins TRBV6-5 and TRBJ2-2; the match to TRBD1 covers 12 bases. The CDR3 covers 15 residues. Germline trimming cut 5 bases from V and 8 bases from J; bases unmatched to any gene: 6. The germline CDR1 and CDR2 sequences are MNHEY and SVGAGI. CDR3 protein: CASSRDRGPFGELFF. DNA of the CDR3: TGTGCCAGCAGTCGGGACAGGGGGCCCTTTGGGGAGCTGTTTTTT.

V gene TRBV27 combines with J gene TRBJ2-1; 7 bases match TRBD1. CDR1 and CDR2 from the germline V gene are MNHEY and SMNVEV (reference sequence). After removal of 3 bases from V and 5 bases from J, the junction contained 10 bases not matched to a gene. CDR3 length equals 16 residues. The CDR3 spells CASSFTGAPQHNEQFF. The CDR3 nucleotides read TGTGCCAGCAGTTTTACAGGGGCCCCCCAACACAATGAGCAGTTCTTC.

The chain couples TRBV7-8 to TRBJ2-3; the match to TRBD2 covers 8 bases. With V trimmed by 5 bases and J by 6 bases, 13 bases remained unmatched. This CDR3 spans 16 amino acids. The germline V gene encodes CDR1 SGHVS and CDR2 FQNEAQ. The CDR3 is CASSIRRLAISDTQYF. The CDR3 nucleotides are TGTGCCAGCAGCATCAGGAGACTAGCGATCAGTGATACGCAGTATTTT. Combining the CDR3 with reference TRBV7-8 and TRBJ2-3 gives the whole variable domain GAGVSQSPRYKVAKRGQDVALRCDPISGHVSLFWYQQALGQGPEFLTYFQNEAQLDKSGLPSDRFFAERPEGSVSTLKIQRTQQEDSAVYLCASSIRRLAISDTQYFGPGTRLTVL.

This sequence joins TRBV5-1 and TRBJ1-5; no clear D. The CDR3 totals 15 residues. The V end was cut by 0 bases, the J end by 4 bases, with 11 bases between. The germline CDR1 and CDR2 sequences are SGHRS and YFSETQ. CDR3 DNA: TGCGCCAGCAGCTTGGATCCGGGAGAAAATCAGCCCCAGCATTTT. Translation gives CASSLDPGENQPQHF. The complete variable domain, with remaining parts taken from reference TRBV5-1 and TRBJ1-5, reads KAGVTQTPRYLIKTRGQQVTLSCSPISGHRSVSWYQQTPGQGLQFLFEYFSETQRNKGNFPGRFSGRQFSNSRSEMNVSTLELGDSALYLCASSLDPGENQPQHFGDGTRLSIL.

V usage is TRBV30 and J usage is TRBJ1-5; D is possibly TRBD1 (5 bases). The CDR3 spans 14 residues. Trimming cost V 0 bases and J 9 bases, with 15 bases left between them. Germline V gene lookup returns CDR1 GTSNPN and CDR2 SVGIG (reference sequence). This chain's CDR3 is CAWSVGALGGPQHF. CDR3 bases: TGTGCCTGGAGTGTTGGGGCGTTGGGTGGGCCCCAGCATTTT. The complete variable domain, with remaining parts taken from reference TRBV30 and TRBJ1-5, reads SQTIHQWPATLVQPVGSPLSLECTVEGTSNPNLYWYRQAAGRGLQLLFYSVGIGQISSEVPQNLSASRPQDRQFILSSKKLLLSDSGFYLCAWSVGALGGPQHFGDGTRLSIL.

This clone has a handful of counts. The V gene is TRBV6-1, the J gene TRBJ1-1; D remains unclear. The CDR3 length is 12 residues. Trimming took off 1 base at V and 11 bases at J, with 11 bases between the two ends. Per germline, CDR1 MNHNS and CDR2 SASEGT. The CDR3 sequence: CASSEGALRAFF. The CDR3 DNA sequence: TGTGCCAGCAGTGAAGGAGCCCTCCGGGCTTTCTTT.

The CDR3 loop reads CASSPRTSGGTDTQYF. The CDR3 DNA reads as TGTGCCAGCAGCCCTCGGACTAGCGGGGGCACAGATACGCAGTATTTT. The chain employs TRBV4-2 and TRBJ2-3; 12 bases agree with TRBD2. The V and J ends lost 4 bases and 1 base, in that order; junction bases with no gene match: 3. The CDR3 contains 16 residues. Germline V gives CDR1 LGHNA, CDR2 YNFKEQ.

V usage is TRBV5-5 and J usage is TRBJ1-5; 10 bases are a match to TRBD1. Unmatched junction bases numbered 5, after V lost 4 bases and J lost 4 bases. The germline V gene has CDR1 SGHKS and CDR2 YYEKEE (reference sequence). The CDR3 is 15 residues long. The CDR3 DNA reads TGTGCCAGCAGCCCGACAGGGGGCTATAATCAGCCCCAGCATTTT. Amino acid sequence: CASSPTGGYNQPQHF.